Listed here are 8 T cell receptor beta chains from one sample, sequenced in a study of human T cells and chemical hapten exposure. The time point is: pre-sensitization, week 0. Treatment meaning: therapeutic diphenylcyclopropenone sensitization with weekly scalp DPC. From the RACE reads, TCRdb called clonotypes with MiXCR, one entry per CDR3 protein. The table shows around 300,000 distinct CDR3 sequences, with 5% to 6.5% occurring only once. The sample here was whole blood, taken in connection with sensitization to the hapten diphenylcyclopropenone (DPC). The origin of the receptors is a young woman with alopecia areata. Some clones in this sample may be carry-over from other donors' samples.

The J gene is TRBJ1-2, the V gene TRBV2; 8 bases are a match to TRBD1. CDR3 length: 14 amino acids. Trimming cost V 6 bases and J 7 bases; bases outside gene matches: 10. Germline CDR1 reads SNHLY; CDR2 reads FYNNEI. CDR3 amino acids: CASSARPGGGGYTF. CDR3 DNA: TGTGCCAGCAGCGCCAGACCAGGGGGCGGTGGCTACACCTTC.

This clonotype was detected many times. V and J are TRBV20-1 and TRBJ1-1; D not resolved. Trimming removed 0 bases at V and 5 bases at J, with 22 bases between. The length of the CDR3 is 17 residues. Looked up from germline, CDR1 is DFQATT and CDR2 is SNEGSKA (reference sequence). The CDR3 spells CSARDFRNGGGGTEAFF. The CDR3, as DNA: TGCAGTGCTAGAGATTTTAGGAACGGTGGAGGAGGAACTGAAGCTTTCTTT.

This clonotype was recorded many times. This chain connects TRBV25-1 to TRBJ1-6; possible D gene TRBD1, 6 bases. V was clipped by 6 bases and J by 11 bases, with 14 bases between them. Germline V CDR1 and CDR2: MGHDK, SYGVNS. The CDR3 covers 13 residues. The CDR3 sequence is CASRGGSGPPLHF. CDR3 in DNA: TGTGCCAGCAGGGGGGGCAGCGGACCACCCCTCCACTTT.

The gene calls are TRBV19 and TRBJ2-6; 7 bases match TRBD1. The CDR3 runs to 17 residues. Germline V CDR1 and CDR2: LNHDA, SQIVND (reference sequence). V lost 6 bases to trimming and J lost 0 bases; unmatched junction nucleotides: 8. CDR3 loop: CASRRTGKISGANVLTF. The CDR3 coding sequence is TGTGCCAGTAGGAGGACAGGAAAAATCTCTGGGGCCAACGTCCTGACTTTC.

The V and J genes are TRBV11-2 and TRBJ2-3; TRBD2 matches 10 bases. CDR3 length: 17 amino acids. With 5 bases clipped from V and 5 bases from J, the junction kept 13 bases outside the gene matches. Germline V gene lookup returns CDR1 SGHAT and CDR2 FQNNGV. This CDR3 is CASSGYPSGGLLDTQYF. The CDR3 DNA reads TGTGCCAGCAGCGGATACCCTAGCGGGGGACTGCTAGATACGCAGTATTTT.

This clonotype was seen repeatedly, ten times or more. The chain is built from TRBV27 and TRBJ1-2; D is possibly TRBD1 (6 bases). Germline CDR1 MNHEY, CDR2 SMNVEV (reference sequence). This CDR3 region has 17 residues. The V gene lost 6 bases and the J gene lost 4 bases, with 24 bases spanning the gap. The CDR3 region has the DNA TGTGCCAGCAGGCCACTACAGGGAAGTCATACTCCCTATGGCTACACCTTC. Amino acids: CASRPLQGSHTPYGYTF.

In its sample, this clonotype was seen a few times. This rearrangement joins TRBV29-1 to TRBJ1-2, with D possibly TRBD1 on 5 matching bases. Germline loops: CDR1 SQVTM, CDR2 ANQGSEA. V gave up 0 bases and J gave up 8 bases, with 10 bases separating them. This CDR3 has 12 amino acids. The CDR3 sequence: CSVEDPQGGYTF. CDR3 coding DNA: TGCAGCGTTGAAGATCCGCAGGGCGGCTACACCTTC.

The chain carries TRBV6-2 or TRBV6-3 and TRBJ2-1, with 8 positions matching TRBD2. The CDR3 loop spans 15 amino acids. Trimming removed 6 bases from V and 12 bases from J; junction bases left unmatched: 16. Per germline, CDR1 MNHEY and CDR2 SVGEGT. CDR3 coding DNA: TGTGCCAGCAGCCCCGGGACGGGGGGGCCGTCTTCGCAGTTCTTC. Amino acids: CASSPGTGGPSSQFF.